Shown below are 22 T cell receptor beta chains from a single sample sequenced in a study of T cell responses to AZD1222 COVID-19 vaccine. TCRdb's copy holds only in-frame clones and misses some; the assay was immunoSEQ multiplex PCR. This table holds 110,000 to 150,000 clones, around 89% found once. The specimen was peripheral blood, collected 28 days after the second AZD1222 dose. These receptors all come from an adult who received the AZD1222 COVID-19 vaccine.

The chain combines TRBV6-2 or TRBV6-3 with TRBJ2-1; tentatively, D is TRBD2 (6 bases). Trimming removed 4 bases from V and 9 bases from J, with 10 bases in between. The CDR3 covers 12 residues. Germline V CDR1 and CDR2: MNHEY, SVGEGT. CDR3 nucleotide sequence: TGTGCCAGCAGTTCCCCCGGGGGTGAGCAGTTCTTC. Its protein product is CASSSPGGEQFF.

This clone was seen once. This rearrangement joins TRBV7-9 to TRBJ1-6; D might be TRBD1 (6 bases). Trimming took 4 bases from V and 10 from J, leaving 11 bases between them. Germline V gives CDR1 SEHNR, CDR2 FQNEAQ (reference sequence). The CDR3 totals 13 residues. The CDR3: CASSWGRGSPLHF. DNA of the CDR3: TGTGCCAGCAGCTGGGGGCGCGGGTCACCCCTCCACTTT. The full variable domain, its missing parts supplied by reference TRBV7-9 and TRBJ1-6, is DTGVSQNPRHKITKRGQNVTFRCDPISEHNRLYWYRQTLGQGPEFLTYFQNEAQLEKSRLLSDRFSAERPKGSFSTLEIQRTEQGDSAMYLCASSWGRGSPLHFGNGTRLTVT.

The V gene is TRBV15, the J gene TRBJ2-1; D is possibly TRBD2 (5 bases). The ends were cut back, 0 bases at V and 10 bases at J, with 25 bases in the middle. The CDR3 runs 18 residues. The germline CDR1 and CDR2 sequences are LNHNV and YYDKDF (reference sequence). The CDR3 DNA reads TGTGCCACCAGCAGAGATAGCGTCAACAACATCATCGCGAGGGAGCAGTTCTTC. It specifies CATSRDSVNNIIAREQFF.

The CDR3 sequence: CASRRGYTDTQYF. The CDR3 DNA follows: TGTGCCAGCAGACGGGGGTACACCGATACGCAGTATTTT. The rearrangement joins TRBV2 to TRBJ2-3, with D perhaps matching TRBD2 (6 bases). This CDR3 has 13 amino acids. Trimming removed 6 bases at V and 6 bases at J, with 13 bases between. Per germline, CDR1 SNHLY and CDR2 FYNNEI.

The chain links TRBV5-1 to TRBJ1-3; no definite D call. This CDR3 has 13 residues. In germline, CDR1 is SGHRS, CDR2 YFSETQ. Trimming removed 2 bases from V and 0 bases from J, with 3 bases in between. The CDR3 sequence is CASSLTSGNTIYF. As DNA, the CDR3 is TGCGCCAGCAGCTTAACCTCTGGAAACACCATATATTTT.

The chain has TRBV9 and TRBJ2-3; TRBD2 aligns across 12 bases. With 1 base clipped from V and 2 bases from J, the junction kept 5 bases outside the gene matches. Germline V gene sequence: CDR1 SGDLS, CDR2 YYNGEE. The CDR3 runs to 17 residues. The CDR3 here is CASSVTSGGTSTDTQYF. The DNA for the CDR3 is TGTGCCAGCAGCGTAACTAGCGGGGGGACTTCCACAGATACGCAGTATTTT. Full variable domain (missing parts from reference TRBV9 and TRBJ2-3): DSGVTQTPKHLITATGQRVTLRCSPRSGDLSVYWYQQSLDQGLQFLIQYYNGEERAKGNILERFSAQQFPDLHSELNLSSLELGDSALYFCASSVTSGGTSTDTQYFGPGTRLTVL.

The chain couples TRBV6-5 to TRBJ2-1; TRBD2 matches at 13 bases. The length of the CDR3 is 15 residues. Germline CDR1 is MNHEY and CDR2 is SVGAGI. Trimming took 4 bases from V and 9 from J; bases not matched to a gene: 6. The CDR3 is CASSLGGLAGIEQFF. The DNA for the CDR3 is TGTGCCAGCAGTTTAGGGGGACTAGCGGGAATTGAGCAGTTCTTC.

The chain combines TRBV9 with TRBJ1-1; no definite D call. CDR3 size: 14 residues. Germline loops: CDR1 SGDLS, CDR2 YYNGEE. V was cut by 4 bases and J by 1 base, with 11 bases left in between. In nucleotides, the CDR3 is TGTGCCAGCAGCCCCAGTTCCGCGAACACTGAAGCTTTCTTT. It codes for CASSPSSANTEAFF.

The V gene is TRBV5-1, the J gene TRBJ1-1; D is ambiguous. Germline lookup yields CDR1 SGHRS and CDR2 YFSETQ. The CDR3 consists of 14 residues. The ends were cut back, 0 bases at V and 1 base at J, with 7 bases in the middle. As DNA, the CDR3 is TGCGCCAGCAGCTTGGGAGGGAGGAACACTGAAGCTTTCTTT. Translation: CASSLGGRNTEAFF.

V gene TRBV9 combines with J gene TRBJ2-5; 13 bases fit TRBD2. The CDR3 is 18 amino acids. Per the germline V gene, CDR1 is SGDLS and CDR2 is YYNGEE. The V gene end was trimmed by 0 bases and the J gene end by 4 bases; junction bases not matched to a gene: 9. CDR3 amino acids: CASSVGLTSGGAGETQYF. The CDR3 DNA is TGTGCCAGCAGCGTAGGGCTAACTAGCGGGGGGGCAGGAGAGACCCAGTACTTC.

The rearrangement joins TRBV7-9 to TRBJ1-5; D might be TRBD1 (5 bases). The CDR3 is 15 residues long. The germline V and J ends were trimmed by 5 bases and 5 bases, with 16 bases remaining between them. CDR1 is SEHNR and CDR2 is FQNEAQ in the germline V gene (reference sequence). Here the CDR3 reads CASSLWDDPHQPQHF. For the CDR3, the DNA is TGTGCCAGCAGCCTATGGGACGACCCCCATCAGCCCCAGCATTTT.

This clone was seen a single time. J is TRBJ1-5 and V is TRBV5-6, with 10 bases matching TRBD1. The CDR3 is 15 amino acids. The germline V gene encodes CDR1 SGHDT and CDR2 YYEEEE. J lost 6 bases, V lost 8 bases, and 11 bases had no gene match. This chain's CDR3 is CARPRGQGQGQPQHF. DNA of the CDR3: TGTGCCAGACCAAGGGGACAGGGGCAGGGTCAGCCCCAGCATTTT.

The rearrangement uses TRBV6-1 and TRBJ1-2, with D perhaps TRBD1 (5 bases). Trimming removed 1 base at V and 4 bases at J, with 13 bases between. The CDR3 loop spans 15 amino acids. CDR1 and CDR2 (germline): MNHNS, SASEGT. DNA of the CDR3: TGTGCCAGCAGTGAAGAGGGTTTTGGGGCCTATGGCTACACCTTC. This sequence encodes CASSEEGFGAYGYTF.

This sequence joins TRBV7-9 and TRBJ2-7; 7 nucleotides agree with TRBD2. The CDR3 has 14 residues. CDR1 SEHNR and CDR2 FQNEAQ come from the germline V gene (reference sequence). V lost 7 bases to trimming and J lost 4 bases; unmatched junction nucleotides: 10. This CDR3 is CASTKRDPRYEQYF. CDR3 nucleotide sequence: TGTGCCAGCACCAAGCGGGACCCTCGGTACGAGCAGTACTTC.

The V call is TRBV4-3, the J call TRBJ2-2, with D perhaps being TRBD1 or TRBD2 (5 bases each). CDR1 and CDR2 from the germline V gene are LGHNA and YSLEER. CDR3 size: 18 residues. V was trimmed by 0 bases and J by 6 bases, leaving 20 bases between them. Here the CDR3 DNA reads TGCGCCAGCAGCCAAGAGTACCGGGACGCACAGAGGCCCGGGGAGCTGTTTTTT. Amino acids: CASSQEYRDAQRPGELFF.

This clone was recorded once. The chain recombines TRBV19 with TRBJ1-3; no clear D. Looked up from germline, CDR1 is LNHDA and CDR2 is SQIVND (reference sequence). The CDR3 runs to 15 residues. The V end was cut by 5 bases, the J end by 4 bases, with 15 bases between. For the CDR3, the DNA is TGTGCCAGTAGTTCAACAGCTTCCCTCGGAAACACCATATATTTT. Translation: CASSSTASLGNTIYF.

CDR3: CASSMGQGLDTQYF. In DNA, the CDR3 is TGTGCCAGTAGTATGGGGCAGGGGTTAGATACGCAGTATTTT. V and J are TRBV19 and TRBJ2-3; maybe TRBD1 (6 bases). The CDR3 runs 14 residues. V was trimmed by 3 bases and J by 5 bases, leaving 12 bases between them. Per germline, CDR1 LNHDA and CDR2 SQIVND (reference sequence).

The J gene is TRBJ1-3, the V gene TRBV11-2; TRBD1 agrees at 7 bases. The V gene's germline CDR1 is SGHAT and CDR2 FQNNGV. Trimming removed 2 bases from V and 0 bases from J; junction bases left unmatched: 10. The CDR3 covers 18 residues. The CDR3 loop is CASSLRFRTGVSGNTIYF. CDR3 nucleotide sequence: TGTGCCAGCAGCTTAAGGTTCCGTACAGGGGTCTCTGGAAACACCATATATTTT.

This chain connects TRBV6-5 to TRBJ1-2; D might be TRBD1 (5 bases). Germline CDR1 reads MNHEY; CDR2 reads SVGAGI. Deletions cut 8 bases from V and 8 bases from J, with 18 bases between. The CDR3 has 13 residues. In nucleotides, the CDR3 is TGTGCCAGCGGGCGGGGCCCAGGATCAGGCTACACCTTC. Its protein is CASGRGPGSGYTF.

This clone was detected once. This chain connects TRBV6-5 to TRBJ1-2, with D maybe TRBD1 (6 bases). Per the germline V gene, CDR1 is MNHEY and CDR2 is SVGAGI. There are 13 residues in the CDR3. Trimming took 5 bases from V and 6 from J, leaving 13 bases between them. In DNA, the CDR3 is TGTGCCAGCAGTCCACAGGGCTTTGATGGCTACACCTTC. This codes for CASSPQGFDGYTF.

This clone was observed once. The rearrangement joins TRBV12-3 or TRBV12-4 to TRBJ1-2; unclear D gene. This CDR3 is 11 amino acids long. V was shortened by 5 bases and J by 8 bases, with 9 bases between the two germline ends. The CDR3 protein is CASSMDAGYTF. DNA of the CDR3: TGTGCCAGCAGTATGGACGCCGGCTACACCTTC.

This sequence joins TRBV1 and TRBJ1-2. TRBV1 is marked as a pseudogene. This CDR3 has 10 amino acids. CDR3: CTSSQAPDTF. The CDR3 region has the DNA TGCACCAGCAGCCAGGCTCCGGACACCTTC.